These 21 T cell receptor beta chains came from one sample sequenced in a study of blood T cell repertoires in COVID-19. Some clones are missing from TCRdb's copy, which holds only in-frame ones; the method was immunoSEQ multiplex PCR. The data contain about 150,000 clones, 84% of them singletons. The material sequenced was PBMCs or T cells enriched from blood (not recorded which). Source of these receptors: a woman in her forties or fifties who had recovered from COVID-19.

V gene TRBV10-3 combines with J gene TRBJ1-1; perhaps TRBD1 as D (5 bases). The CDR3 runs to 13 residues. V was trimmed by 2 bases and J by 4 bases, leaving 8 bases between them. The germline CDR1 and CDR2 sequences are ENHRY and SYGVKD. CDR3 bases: TGTGCCATCAGTGAGCGGGGGAGCACTGAAGCTTTCTTT. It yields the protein CAISERGSTEAFF.

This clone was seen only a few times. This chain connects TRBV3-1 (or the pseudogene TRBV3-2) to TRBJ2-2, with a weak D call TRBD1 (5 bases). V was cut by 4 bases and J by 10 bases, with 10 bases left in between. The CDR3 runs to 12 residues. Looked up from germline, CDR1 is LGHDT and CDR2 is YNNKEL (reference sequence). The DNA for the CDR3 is TGTGCCAGCAGCCGGACACAACTGGAGCTGTTTTTT. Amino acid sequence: CASSRTQLELFF.

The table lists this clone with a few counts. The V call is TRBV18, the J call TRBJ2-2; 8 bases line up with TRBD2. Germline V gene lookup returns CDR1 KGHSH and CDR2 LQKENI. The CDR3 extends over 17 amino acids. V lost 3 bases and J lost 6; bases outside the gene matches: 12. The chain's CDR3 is CASSPRVAGLTAGELFF. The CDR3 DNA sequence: TGTGCCAGCTCACCGCGGGTAGCGGGGCTTACCGCCGGGGAGCTGTTTTTT.

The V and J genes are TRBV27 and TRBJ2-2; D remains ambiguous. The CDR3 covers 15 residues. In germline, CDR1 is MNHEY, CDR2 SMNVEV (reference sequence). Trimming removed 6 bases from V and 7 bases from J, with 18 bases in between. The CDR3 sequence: CASRGWKAGVGELFF. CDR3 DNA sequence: TGTGCCAGCAGGGGCTGGAAAGCCGGTGTCGGGGAGCTGTTTTTT.

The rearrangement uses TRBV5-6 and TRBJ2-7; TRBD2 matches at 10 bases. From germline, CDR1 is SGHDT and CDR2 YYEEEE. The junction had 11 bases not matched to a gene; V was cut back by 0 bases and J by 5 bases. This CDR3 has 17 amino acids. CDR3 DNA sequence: TGTGCCAGCAGCTTGGAAGTTTTTCTAGCGGGAGTTGACGAGCAGTACTTC. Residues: CASSLEVFLAGVDEQYF.

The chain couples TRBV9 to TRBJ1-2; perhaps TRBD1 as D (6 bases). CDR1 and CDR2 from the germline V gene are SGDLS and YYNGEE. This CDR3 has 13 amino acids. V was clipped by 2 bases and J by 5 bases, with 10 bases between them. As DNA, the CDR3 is TGTGCCAGCAGCGTTACTACAGGGTATGGCTACACCTTC. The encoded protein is CASSVTTGYGYTF.

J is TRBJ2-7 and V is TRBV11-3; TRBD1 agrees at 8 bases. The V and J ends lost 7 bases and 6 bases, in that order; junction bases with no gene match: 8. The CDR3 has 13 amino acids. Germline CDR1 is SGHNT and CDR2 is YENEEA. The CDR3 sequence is CASKPRQGFEQYF. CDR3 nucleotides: TGTGCCAGCAAACCAAGACAGGGGTTCGAGCAGTACTTC.

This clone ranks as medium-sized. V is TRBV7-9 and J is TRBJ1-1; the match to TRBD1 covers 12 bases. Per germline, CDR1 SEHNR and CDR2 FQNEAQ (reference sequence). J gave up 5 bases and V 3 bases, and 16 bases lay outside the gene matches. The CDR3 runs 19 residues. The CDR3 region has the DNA TGTGCCAGCAGCTTGAAGCGCCCGGGACAGGGGGCGAGAGGTACTGAAGCTTTCTTT. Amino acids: CASSLKRPGQGARGTEAFF.

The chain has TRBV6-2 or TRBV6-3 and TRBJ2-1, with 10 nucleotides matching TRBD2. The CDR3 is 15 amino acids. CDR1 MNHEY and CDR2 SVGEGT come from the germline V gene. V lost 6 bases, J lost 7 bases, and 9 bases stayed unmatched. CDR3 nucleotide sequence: TGTGCCAGCAGCCCTCGAGCGGGAGGGACAAATGAGCAGTTCTTC. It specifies CASSPRAGGTNEQFF.

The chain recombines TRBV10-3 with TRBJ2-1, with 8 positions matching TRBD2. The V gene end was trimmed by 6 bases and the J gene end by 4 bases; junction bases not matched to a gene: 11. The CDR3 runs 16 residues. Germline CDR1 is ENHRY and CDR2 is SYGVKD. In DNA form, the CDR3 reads TGTGCCATCAGCCGGGAGGGGTCTAGCGGGTACAATGAGCAGTTCTTC. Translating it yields CAISREGSSGYNEQFF.

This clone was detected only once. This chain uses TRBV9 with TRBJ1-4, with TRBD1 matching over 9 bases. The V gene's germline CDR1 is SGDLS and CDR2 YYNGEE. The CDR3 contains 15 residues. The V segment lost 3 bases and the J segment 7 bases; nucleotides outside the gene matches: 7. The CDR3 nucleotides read TGTGCCAGCAGCGCGACAGGGGGGGTTACTGAAAAACTGTTTTTT. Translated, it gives CASSATGGVTEKLFF.

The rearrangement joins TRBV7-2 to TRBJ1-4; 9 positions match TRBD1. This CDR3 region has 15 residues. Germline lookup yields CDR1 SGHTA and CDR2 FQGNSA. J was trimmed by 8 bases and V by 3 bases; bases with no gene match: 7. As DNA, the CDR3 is TGTGCCAGCAGCTTTACCGGGACAGGGAAGGAAAAACTGTTTTTT. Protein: CASSFTGTGKEKLFF.

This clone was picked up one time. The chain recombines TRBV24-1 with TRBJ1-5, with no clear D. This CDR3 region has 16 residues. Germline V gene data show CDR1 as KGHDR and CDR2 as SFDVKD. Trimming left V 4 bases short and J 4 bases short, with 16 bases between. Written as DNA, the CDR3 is TGTGCCACCAGTGACCCCTCCGCAGGAAAGAATCAGCCCCAGCATTTT. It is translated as CATSDPSAGKNQPQHF.

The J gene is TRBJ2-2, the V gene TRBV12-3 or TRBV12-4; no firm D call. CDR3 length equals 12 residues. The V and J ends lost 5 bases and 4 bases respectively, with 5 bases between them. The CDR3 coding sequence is TGTGCCAGCAGTATGGCCACCGGGGAGCTGTTTTTT. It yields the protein CASSMATGELFF.

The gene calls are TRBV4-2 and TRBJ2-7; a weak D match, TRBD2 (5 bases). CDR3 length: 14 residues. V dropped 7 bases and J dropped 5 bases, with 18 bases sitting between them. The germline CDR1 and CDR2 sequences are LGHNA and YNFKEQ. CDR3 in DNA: TGTGCCAGCAACCCGTTCCAGGACTCTGACGAGCAGTACTTC. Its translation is CASNPFQDSDEQYF.

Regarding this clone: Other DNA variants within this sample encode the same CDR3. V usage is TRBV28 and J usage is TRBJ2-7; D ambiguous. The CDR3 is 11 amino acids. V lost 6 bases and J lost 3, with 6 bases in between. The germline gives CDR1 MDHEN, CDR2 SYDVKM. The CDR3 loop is CASSRSYEQYF. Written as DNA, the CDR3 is TGTGCCAGCAGCCGGAGCTACGAGCAGTACTTC.

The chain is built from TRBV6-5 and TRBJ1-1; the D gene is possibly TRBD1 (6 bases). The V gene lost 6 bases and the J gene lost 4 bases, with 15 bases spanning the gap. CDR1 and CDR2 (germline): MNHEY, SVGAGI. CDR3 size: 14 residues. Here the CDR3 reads CASSRTVRGTEAFF. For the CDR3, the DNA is TGTGCCAGCAGCCGGACAGTCCGGGGCACTGAAGCTTTCTTT.

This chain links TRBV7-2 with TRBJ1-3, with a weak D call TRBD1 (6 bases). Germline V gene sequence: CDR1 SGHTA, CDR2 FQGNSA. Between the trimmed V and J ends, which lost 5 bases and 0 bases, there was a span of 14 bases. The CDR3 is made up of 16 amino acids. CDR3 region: CASSVTGPPSGNTIYF. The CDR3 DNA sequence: TGTGCCAGCAGCGTAACAGGGCCCCCCTCTGGAAACACCATATATTTT.

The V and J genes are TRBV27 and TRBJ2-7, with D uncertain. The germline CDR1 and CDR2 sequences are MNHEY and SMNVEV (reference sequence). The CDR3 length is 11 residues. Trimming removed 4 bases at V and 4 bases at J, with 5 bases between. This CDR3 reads CASSSYYEQYF. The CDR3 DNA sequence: TGTGCCAGCAGTTCCTATTACGAGCAGTACTTC.

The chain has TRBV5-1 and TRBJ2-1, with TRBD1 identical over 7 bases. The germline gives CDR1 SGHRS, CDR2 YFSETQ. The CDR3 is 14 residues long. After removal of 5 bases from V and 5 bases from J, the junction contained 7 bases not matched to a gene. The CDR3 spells CASRDGQVDNEQFF. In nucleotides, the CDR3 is TGCGCCAGCAGGGACGGACAGGTGGACAATGAGCAGTTCTTC.

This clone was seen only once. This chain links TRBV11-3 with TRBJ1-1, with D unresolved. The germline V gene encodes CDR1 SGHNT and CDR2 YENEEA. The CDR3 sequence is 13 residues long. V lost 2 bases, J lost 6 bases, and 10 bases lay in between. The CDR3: CASSLMAGAEAFF. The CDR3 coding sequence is TGTGCCAGCAGCTTAATGGCGGGAGCTGAAGCTTTCTTT.